This T cell receptor (beta chain) was obtained from a study of blood T cell repertoires in COVID-19. Study details: Sample material is recorded as cDNA or gDNA derived from T cells, B-cell-depleted T cells, or PBMCs.

Original handling: Reference gene primer amplification in the assay estimated nucleated cell counts. Using immunoSEQ multiplex PCR, the repertoire was profiled, and TCRdb retains in-frame clones only, with some absent. From that table come the V and J calls and clone size; the DNA was used to work out D and trimming. The repertoire consists of 230,000 or so clones, with just over 85% occurring once and the leading ten covering about 4%. The TCR comes from a woman in her 40s with acute COVID-19. Sequenced material: PBMCs or T cells enriched from blood (not recorded which).

The CDR3 spells CASSQQQGMNTEAFF. CDR3 nucleotides: TGCGCCAGCAGCCAACAACAGGGGATGAACACTGAAGCTTTCTTT. The chain links TRBV4-3 to TRBJ1-1; TRBD1 agrees at 7 bases. CDR1 LGHNA and CDR2 YSLEER come from the germline V gene. V lost 2 bases to trimming and J lost 0 bases; unmatched junction nucleotides: 3. This CDR3 region has 15 residues.